This record concerns one T cell receptor (beta chain) sequence. The data were taken from a study of CD8 T cells in Susac syndrome. V was trimmed by 1 base and J by 10 bases, leaving 14 bases between them. From germline, CDR1 is MDHEN and CDR2 SYDVKM. The CDR3 spans 14 residues. RNA totalling roughly 0.45 to 1 ug underwent reverse transcription with random hexamers. MiXCR was run by TCRdb on the immunoSEQ multiplex PCR reads, yielding one entry per CDR3 protein. The top ten hold 0.56% of the sample, which has about 66,000 distinct CDR3 sequences, about 94% seen once. Sequenced: CD8+ T cells from PBMCs. J is TRBJ1-5 and V is TRBV28; D is ambiguous. The source of this sequence is a human donor with multiple sclerosis. Here the CDR3 reads CASSLLSVSDPQHF. CDR3 DNA sequence: TGTGCCAGCAGTTTATTATCAGTTTCCGATCCCCAGCATTTT.